These 14 T cell receptor beta chains were sequenced from one sample in a study of T-cell reconstitution after alpha-beta-depleted transplantation in children. Unique molecular identifiers were built into the TCRbeta library. Using its own MiXCR run on the PCR reads, TCRdb lists one record per CDR3 protein. Of just over 950,000 distinct CDR3 sequences in the sample, about 31% were seen once. This material consisted of PBMCs, mostly from graft donor cells, taken 360 days after TCRalphabeta/CD19-depleted stem cell transplant. All receptors derive from a boy younger than two who had a stem cell transplant for SCID, so the T cells may come from the graft donor.

The rearrangement links TRBV5-1 to TRBJ1-5; D gene unclear. V shed 0 bases and J shed 3 bases, with 10 bases lying between them. The CDR3 runs to 15 residues. CDR1 SGHRS and CDR2 YFSETQ come from the germline V gene. CDR3 DNA: TGCGCCAGCAGCTTGGAAGGGTGGGACAATCAGCCCCAGCATTTT. It is translated as CASSLEGWDNQPQHF.

This chain connects TRBV7-6 to TRBJ1-6; no clear D gene. With 3 bases removed from V and 2 bases from J, the gap between germline ends came to 8 bases. This CDR3 contains 15 residues. The germline gives CDR1 SGHVS, CDR2 FNYEAQ. As DNA, the CDR3 is TGTGCCAGCAGCTTGTCCCGGGCCTATAATTCACCCCTCCACTTT. Translated: CASSLSRAYNSPLHF. Full variable domain (missing parts from reference TRBV7-6 and TRBJ1-6): GAGVSQSPRYKVTKRGQDVALRCDPISGHVSLYWYRQALGQGPEFLTYFNYEAQQDKSGLPNDRFSAERPEGSISTLTIQRTEQRDSAMYRCASSLSRAYNSPLHFGNGTRLTVT.

This clonotype was seen a few times. In nucleotides, the CDR3 is TGCAGCGTTACCCCGGCGGCAGGGCACACCGGGGAGCTGTTTTTT. Translation: CSVTPAAGHTGELFF. V gene TRBV29-1 combines with J gene TRBJ2-2; a weak D match, TRBD1 (5 bases). CDR1 and CDR2 (germline): SQVTM, ANQGSEA. The CDR3 spans 15 residues. V was shortened by 5 bases and J by 3 bases, with 16 bases between the two germline ends.

In this sample, this clonotype turned up many times. This chain uses TRBV10-3 with TRBJ2-7; 7 nucleotides align to TRBD1. Germline trimming cut 8 bases from V and 0 bases from J; bases unmatched to any gene: 7. CDR1 and CDR2 (germline): ENHRY, SYGVKD. CDR3 length equals 14 residues. The CDR3 here is CAIGEGQNSYEQYF. Written as DNA, the CDR3 is TGTGCCATCGGAGAGGGACAGAACTCCTACGAGCAGTACTTC.

The chain employs TRBV5-1 and TRBJ2-7, with TRBD1 as a possible D gene (5 bases). The germline CDR1 and CDR2 sequences are SGHRS and YFSETQ. The CDR3 runs to 14 residues. V shed 0 bases and J shed 2 bases, with 9 bases lying between them. CDR3 sequence reads: CASSLETAPYEQYF. CDR3 in DNA: TGCGCCAGCAGCTTGGAGACAGCCCCCTACGAGCAGTACTTC.

The table lists this clonotype with a few counts. This rearrangement joins TRBV7-2 to TRBJ2-1; the D gene is possibly TRBD1 (6 bases). The germline V gene has CDR1 SGHTA and CDR2 FQGNSA. The ends were cut back, 3 bases at V and 0 bases at J, with 15 bases in the middle. There are 17 residues in the CDR3. CDR3 residues: CASSLGHHRSSYNEQFF. The CDR3 DNA is TGTGCCAGCAGCTTGGGACACCATAGGAGCTCCTACAATGAGCAGTTCTTC.

This clonotype was counted a few times. The V gene is TRBV6-5, the J gene TRBJ1-3, with D unresolved. The V end lost 0 bases, the J end lost 1 base, and 13 bases lay between the germline ends. Looked up from germline, CDR1 is MNHEY and CDR2 is SVGAGI. The CDR3 loop spans 17 amino acids. CDR3 in amino acids: CASSYSEVGGSGNTIYF. The CDR3 DNA reads as TGTGCCAGCAGTTACTCCGAAGTAGGAGGATCTGGAAACACCATATATTTT.

The chain links TRBV7-3 to TRBJ2-3; TRBD1 or TRBD2 may be the D gene (6 bases each). Germline CDR1 and CDR2: SGHTA and FQGTGA. V lost 0 bases and J lost 2, with 15 bases in between. The CDR3 has 17 amino acids. The CDR3: CASSLTSKRGATDTQYF. The CDR3 DNA reads as TGTGCCAGCAGCTTAACGAGTAAGAGGGGGGCCACAGATACGCAGTATTTT.

The chain links TRBV3-1 to TRBJ2-3, with D hard to call. Trimming removed 0 bases from V and 4 bases from J, with 8 bases in between. The CDR3 runs to 14 residues. The germline V gene has CDR1 LGHDT and CDR2 YNNKEL (reference sequence). CDR3 sequence reads: CASSQDLLADTQYF. DNA of the CDR3: TGTGCCAGCAGCCAAGATCTATTGGCAGATACGCAGTATTTT.

The V and J genes are TRBV7-3 and TRBJ2-1; 7 nucleotides align to TRBD1. The germline V gene encodes CDR1 SGHTA and CDR2 FQGTGA. The trim removed 3 bases at V and 0 bases at J, leaving 5 bases unmatched. The CDR3 length is 16 residues. The CDR3 sequence is CASSFDRESSYNEQFF. Written as DNA, the CDR3 is TGTGCCAGCAGCTTTGACAGGGAGAGCTCCTACAATGAGCAGTTCTTC. Drawing the rest from reference TRBV7-3 and TRBJ2-1, the complete variable domain is GAGVSQTPSNKVTEKGKYVELRCDPISGHTALYWYRQSLGQGPEFLIYFQGTGAADDSGLPNDRFFAVRPEGSVSTLKIQRTERGDSAVYLCASSFDRESSYNEQFFGPGTRLTVL.

This clonotype was counted a few times. V usage is TRBV27 and J usage is TRBJ2-3, with TRBD1 matching 9 bases. V dropped 8 bases and J dropped 2; count of bases not matched to a gene: 11. CDR3 size: 16 residues. Germline V CDR1 and CDR2: MNHEY, SMNVEV (reference sequence). CDR3 bases: TGTGCCAGCGCTCGACAGGGGGTTACTCTCACAGATACGCAGTATTTT. Its protein is CASARQGVTLTDTQYF.

This chain uses TRBV20-1 with TRBJ1-3; D remains ambiguous. Trimming stripped 5 bases from V and 3 bases from J, with 14 bases between. Germline assignment: CDR1 DFQATT and CDR2 SNEGSKA (reference sequence). There are 14 residues in the CDR3. CDR3 in DNA: TGCAGTGCTTTGGACCCCTCGGATGGAAACACCATATATTTT. Residues: CSALDPSDGNTIYF.

This chain joins TRBV7-9 and TRBJ2-7; D not certain. Germline-derived CDR1 and CDR2 are SEHNR and FQNEAQ (reference sequence). The CDR3 loop spans 12 amino acids. Trimming pared 5 bases from V and 3 bases from J, leaving 8 bases between. CDR3 in amino acids: CASSRFGYEQYF. The DNA of the CDR3 is TGTGCCAGCAGCCGCTTCGGCTACGAGCAGTACTTC.

As to this clonotype: A read error may be the cause here, since a much bigger clone is one base away. The rearrangement links TRBV28 to TRBJ1-5; perhaps TRBD1 as D (5 bases). Germline CDR1 is MDHEN and CDR2 is SYDVKM. This CDR3 has 16 amino acids. V was trimmed by 2 bases and J by 3 bases, leaving 14 bases between them. CDR3 bases: TGTGCCAGCAGTTTAACAGAGGGGTCCCTCAATCAGCCCCAGCATTTT. Translating it yields CASSLTEGSLNQPQHF.